The clone carrying this T cell receptor (beta chain) was counted only a few times. This sample is part of a study of T-cell reconstitution after alpha-beta-depleted transplantation in children. Germline CDR1 MNHNS, CDR2 SASEGT. The junction had 13 bases not matched to a gene; V was cut back by 2 bases and J by 10 bases. The CDR3 is 15 residues long. The authors prepared the TCRbeta library with unique molecular identifiers. TCRdb passed the PCR reads through MiXCR, listing each CDR3 protein once. The sample yields more than 400,000 distinct CDR3 sequences, about 40% seen once. The specimen comprised PBMCs, sampled before TCRalphabeta/CD19-depleted stem cell transplant. V and J are TRBV6-1 and TRBJ1-1, with 7 bases identical to TRBD1. The receptor's source is a girl aged 2 to 9 with aplastic anemia, due to receive a stem cell transplant. The CDR3 is CASSESGGGANGAFF. The CDR3 bases are TGTGCCAGCAGTGAAAGTGGAGGGGGCGCGAATGGAGCTTTCTTT.